This TCR beta chain appears in the sequencing data of a study of CD8 T cells in ankylosing spondylitis. This clonotype was observed a handful of times. What it recognizes is unknown. V dropped 1 base and J dropped 4; count of bases not matched to a gene: 5. The CDR3 covers 15 residues. The germline V gene has CDR1 SGHTA and CDR2 FQGNSA. TCRdb redid the calling of the 5' RACE reads with MiXCR, one entry per CDR3 protein. The data contain approximately 150,000 distinct CDR3 sequences, about 32% of them seen just once; the ten biggest clones take up approximately 6%. Study findings and constraints: Ankylosing spondylitis blood appeared to be characterized by a TCR beta motif of about 8 highly homologous variants.

Material for sequencing was synovial fluid, either unsorted or a sorted T cell fraction (not recorded which). V gene TRBV7-2 combines with J gene TRBJ2-7; 9 nucleotides match TRBD2. The TCR comes from a male donor with ankylosing spondylitis. The CDR3 region is CASSLGRTSVYEQYF. The CDR3 nucleotides read TGTGCCAGCAGCTTAGGTAGGACTAGCGTTTACGAGCAGTACTTC.